Presented here are 4 T cell receptor beta chains from one specimen sequenced in a study of blood T cell repertoires in COVID-19. Some clones are missing from TCRdb's copy, which holds only in-frame ones; the method was immunoSEQ multiplex PCR. The data contain fewer than 90,000 clones, 85% to 90% of them singletons. Sequencing was carried out using peripheral blood. Source of these receptors: a man between 70 and 80 years old with active COVID-19.

V and J are TRBV24-1 and TRBJ2-1; D might be TRBD2 (5 bases). Germline CDR1 is KGHDR and CDR2 is SFDVKD. This CDR3 has 14 amino acids. With 6 bases removed from V and 2 bases from J, the gap between germline ends came to 10 bases. The CDR3 DNA reads as TGTGCCACCAGTCCGGGGAGCCCCTACAATGAGCAGTTCTTC. Translation: CATSPGSPYNEQFF.

The V call is TRBV3-1 (or the pseudogene TRBV3-2), the J call TRBJ1-2; maybe TRBD1 (6 bases). Germline CDR1 reads LGHDT; CDR2 reads YNNKEL (reference sequence). Trimming cost V 0 bases and J 8 bases, with 10 bases left between them. The CDR3 is 13 residues long. This CDR3 is CASSQEHREGYTF. The CDR3 DNA reads as TGTGCCAGCAGCCAAGAACACAGGGAGGGCTACACCTTC.

V and J are TRBV9 and TRBJ2-1; 10 positions agree with TRBD1. V shed 3 bases, J shed 7 bases, and the junction held 10 bases outside the gene matches. The CDR3 is 16 amino acids. Per germline, CDR1 SGDLS and CDR2 YYNGEE. The CDR3 coding sequence is TGTGCCAGCAGCGCAGTGACAGGGGGCGCGAATAATGAGCAGTTCTTC. Protein: CASSAVTGGANNEQFF.

V gene TRBV5-1 combines with J gene TRBJ2-1; 10 nucleotides agree with TRBD1. V lost 4 bases, J lost 7 bases, and 5 bases stayed unmatched. In germline, CDR1 is SGHRS, CDR2 YFSETQ. The CDR3 covers 14 residues. CDR3 sequence reads: CASSPRTGGNEQFF. DNA of the CDR3: TGCGCCAGCAGCCCCCGGACAGGGGGGAATGAGCAGTTCTTC.